This T cell receptor (beta chain) appears in the sequencing data of a study of blood T cell repertoires in COVID-19. This clone was observed at least ten times. The CDR3 runs 14 residues. V shed 3 bases and J shed 4 bases, with 13 bases lying between them. The germline gives CDR1 LNHDA, CDR2 SQIVND (reference sequence). Profiling relied on immunoSEQ multiplex PCR, and the TCRdb table lists in-frame clones only, not all of them. The sample consists of around 150,000 clones, approximately 73% of them appearing once. The chain employs TRBV19 and TRBJ2-7; D is possibly TRBD2 (6 bases). This receptor was taken from a man in his 60s with acute or convalescent COVID-19. Sequenced material: peripheral blood. DNA for the CDR3: TGTGCCAGTAGTATTGGAGGGGAGGAGTACGAGCAGTACTTC. Its translation is CASSIGGEEYEQYF.